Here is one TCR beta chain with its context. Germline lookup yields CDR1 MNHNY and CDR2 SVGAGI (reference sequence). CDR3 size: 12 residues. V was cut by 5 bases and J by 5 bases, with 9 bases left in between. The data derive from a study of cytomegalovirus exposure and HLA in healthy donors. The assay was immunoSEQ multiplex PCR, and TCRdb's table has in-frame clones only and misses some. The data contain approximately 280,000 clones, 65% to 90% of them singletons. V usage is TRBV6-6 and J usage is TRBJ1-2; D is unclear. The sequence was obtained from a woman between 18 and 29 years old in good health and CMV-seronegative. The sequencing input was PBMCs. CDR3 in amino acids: CASSRDMYGYTF. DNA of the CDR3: TGTGCCAGCAGTCGAGACATGTATGGCTACACCTTC.